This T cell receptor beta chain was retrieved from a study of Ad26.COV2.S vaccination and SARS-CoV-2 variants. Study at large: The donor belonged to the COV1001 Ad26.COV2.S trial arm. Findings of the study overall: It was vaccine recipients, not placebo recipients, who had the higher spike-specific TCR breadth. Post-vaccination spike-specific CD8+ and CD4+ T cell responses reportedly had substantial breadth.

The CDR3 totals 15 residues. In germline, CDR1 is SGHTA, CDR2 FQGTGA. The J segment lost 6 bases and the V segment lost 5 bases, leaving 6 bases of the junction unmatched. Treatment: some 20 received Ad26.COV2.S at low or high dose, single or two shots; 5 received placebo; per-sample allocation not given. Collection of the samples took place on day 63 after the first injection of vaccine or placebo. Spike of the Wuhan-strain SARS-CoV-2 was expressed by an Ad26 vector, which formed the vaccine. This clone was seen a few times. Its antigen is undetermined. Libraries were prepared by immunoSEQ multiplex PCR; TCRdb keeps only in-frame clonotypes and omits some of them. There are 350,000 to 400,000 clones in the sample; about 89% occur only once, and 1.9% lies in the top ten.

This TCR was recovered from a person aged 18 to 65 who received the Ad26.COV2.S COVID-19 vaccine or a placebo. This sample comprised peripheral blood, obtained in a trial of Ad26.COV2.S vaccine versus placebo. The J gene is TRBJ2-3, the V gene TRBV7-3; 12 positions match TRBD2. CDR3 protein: CASSQTSGSLDTQYF. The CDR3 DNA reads TGTGCCAGCAGCCAGACTAGCGGGAGTTTGGATACGCAGTATTTT. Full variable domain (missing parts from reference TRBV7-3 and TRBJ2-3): GAGVSQTPSNKVTEKGKYVELRCDPISGHTALYWYRQSLGQGPEFLIYFQGTGAADDSGLPNDRFFAVRPEGSVSTLKIQRTERGDSAVYLCASSQTSGSLDTQYFGPGTRLTVL.